The TCR beta chain described here comes from a study of T cells expressing NK-cell markers. TCRdb re-called the 5' RACE reads and catalogs CDR3 proteins one per entry, DNA excluded. The table for this sample gives about 460,000 distinct CDR3 sequences. The CDR3 runs 12 residues. In germline, CDR1 is MNHEY, CDR2 SMNVEV (reference sequence). The V call is TRBV27, the J call TRBJ2-3; TCRdb names TRBD1, which stays unverified in the absence of DNA. Sequencing was performed on blood T cells: a sorted CD56 or NKG2C T cell subset, CD4+ or CD8+ T cells, or bulk PBMC T cells (not recorded which). This TCR was recovered from a woman aged 45-60 years in good health. The CDR3: CASSYQGSTQYF.